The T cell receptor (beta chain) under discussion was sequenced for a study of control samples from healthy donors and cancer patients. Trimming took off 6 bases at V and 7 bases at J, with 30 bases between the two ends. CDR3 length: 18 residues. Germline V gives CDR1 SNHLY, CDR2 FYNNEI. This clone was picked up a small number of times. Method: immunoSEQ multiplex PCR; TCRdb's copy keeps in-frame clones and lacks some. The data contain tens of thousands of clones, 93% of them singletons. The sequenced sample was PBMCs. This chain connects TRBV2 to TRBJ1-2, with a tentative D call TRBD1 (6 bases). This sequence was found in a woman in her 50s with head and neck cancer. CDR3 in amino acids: CASRVGRTALGKMGGYTF. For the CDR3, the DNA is TGTGCCAGCAGGGTGGGAAGGACAGCTTTGGGAAAAATGGGTGGCTACACCTTC.